This is a list of T cell receptor beta chains from one sample in a study of spatial heterogeneity in lung cancer. TCRdb re-called the 5' RACE reads with MiXCR, one entry per CDR3 protein. The sample includes over 15,000 distinct CDR3 sequences, under 7.5% of them seen just once. Material: lung tumor tissue, obtained at surgery. The receptor set was obtained from a female donor with early-stage non-small cell lung cancer. Both conserved end residues are trimmed from each CDR3. The order of the fields is J gene, D gene, V gene, CDR3 protein. D genes are given only for firm matches.

j_call: TRBJ2-3
d_call: .
v_call: TRBV20-1
cdr3_aa: SALITGYTDTQY

j_call: TRBJ1-1
d_call: .
v_call: TRBV4-2
cdr3_aa: ASSPAELDTEAF

j_call: TRBJ1-1
d_call: .
v_call: TRBV9
cdr3_aa: ASSVLGQNTEAF

j_call: TRBJ1-1
d_call: .
v_call: TRBV7-7
cdr3_aa: ASSPEEGSVAF

j_call: TRBJ1-1
d_call: .
v_call: TRBV7-2
cdr3_aa: ASSTFRGRTEAF

j_call: TRBJ2-2
d_call: TRBD2
v_call: TRBV7-2
cdr3_aa: ASSFSGGRTGELF

j_call: TRBJ2-5
d_call: TRBD1
v_call: TRBV3-1
cdr3_aa: ASSQDRGQGETQY

j_call: TRBJ2-5
d_call: .
v_call: TRBV5-1
cdr3_aa: ASSLDEETQY

j_call: TRBJ1-6
d_call: .
v_call: TRBV7-8
cdr3_aa: ASSPRGDGSPLH

j_call: TRBJ1-1
d_call: .
v_call: TRBV6-2/TRBV6-3
cdr3_aa: ASSYRVDTEAF

j_call: TRBJ2-5
d_call: TRBD2
v_call: TRBV12-3/TRBV12-4
cdr3_aa: ASNPGGGAGETQY

j_call: TRBJ1-2
d_call: .
v_call: TRBV30
cdr3_aa: AWSVGTYGYT

j_call: TRBJ1-1
d_call: .
v_call: TRBV20-1
cdr3_aa: SASVLTGSTEAF

j_call: TRBJ2-3
d_call: .
v_call: TRBV18
cdr3_aa: ASSELSDTQY

j_call: TRBJ2-2
d_call: .
v_call: TRBV9
cdr3_aa: ASGKGPTGELF

j_call: TRBJ1-5
d_call: .
v_call: TRBV4-3
cdr3_aa: ASSQEPSNQPQH

j_call: TRBJ1-5
d_call: TRBD1
v_call: TRBV20-1
cdr3_aa: SANRGQDQPQH

j_call: TRBJ1-5
d_call: .
v_call: TRBV27
cdr3_aa: ASRTGRSNQPQH

j_call: TRBJ1-2
d_call: .
v_call: TRBV3-1
cdr3_aa: ASRDSPGNGYT

j_call: TRBJ1-2
d_call: TRBD1
v_call: TRBV20-1
cdr3_aa: SAWGQGTNYGYT

j_call: TRBJ2-4
d_call: TRBD2
v_call: TRBV4-2
cdr3_aa: ASSPSLASGVNIQY

j_call: TRBJ2-3
d_call: TRBD2
v_call: TRBV28
cdr3_aa: ASSLTSGGPRTDTQY

j_call: TRBJ1-1
d_call: .
v_call: TRBV18
cdr3_aa: ASSPQGSMNTEAF

j_call: TRBJ2-7
d_call: .
v_call: TRBV5-4
cdr3_aa: ASSPGPATIPEQY

j_call: TRBJ1-5
d_call: TRBD1
v_call: TRBV7-2
cdr3_aa: ASSLDGTGFGSQPQH

j_call: TRBJ2-7
d_call: .
v_call: TRBV2
cdr3_aa: ASSEEYEQY

j_call: TRBJ2-7
d_call: TRBD1
v_call: TRBV6-1
cdr3_aa: ASSAGTGGYEQY

j_call: TRBJ1-6
d_call: .
v_call: TRBV2
cdr3_aa: ASSEILGVALH

j_call: TRBJ2-2
d_call: TRBD2
v_call: TRBV7-2
cdr3_aa: ASSTTGTSPAGELF

j_call: TRBJ2-3
d_call: TRBD2
v_call: TRBV3-1
cdr3_aa: ASSQDGLAGETQY

j_call: TRBJ2-5
d_call: TRBD2
v_call: TRBV7-2
cdr3_aa: ASSGGGQETQY

j_call: TRBJ2-2
d_call: .
v_call: TRBV5-4
cdr3_aa: ASSLRGADTGELF